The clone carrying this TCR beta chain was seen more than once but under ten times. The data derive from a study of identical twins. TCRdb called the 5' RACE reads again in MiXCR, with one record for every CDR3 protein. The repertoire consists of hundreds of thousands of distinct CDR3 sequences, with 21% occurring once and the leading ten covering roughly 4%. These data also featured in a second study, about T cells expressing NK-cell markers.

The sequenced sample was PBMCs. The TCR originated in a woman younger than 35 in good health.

The CDR3 region is CSAIKGSVIYNEQFF. The CDR3 DNA sequence: TGCAGTGCAATCAAAGGGAGTGTAATATACAATGAGCAGTTCTTC. V gene TRBV20-1 combines with J gene TRBJ2-1; possibly TRBD2 for D (5 bases). Germline assignment: CDR1 DFQATT and CDR2 SNEGSKA (reference sequence). This CDR3 region has 15 residues. Trimming took 6 bases from V and 4 from J, leaving 19 bases between them.